This T cell receptor beta chain derives from a study of beta chain features in type 1 diabetes. Study-level points and caveats: High TCR expression in some cells could lead to their over-representation in cDNA sequencing. Patients with type 1 diabetes showed fewer VDJ junction insertions and more deletions.

Regarding this clone: Its antigen is undetermined.

This CDR3 has 16 residues. CDR1 and CDR2 (germline): MNHNS, SASEGT. With 0 bases removed from V and 7 bases from J, the gap between germline ends came to 18 bases. Sorting that relied on CD45RO/CCR7/CD25/CD127/CD95/CD27 yielded CD4+ naive, central memory, regulatory and stem cell-like memory cells. Of the isolated RNA, all was reverse transcribed, and so the sequenced material was expressed TCRB transcripts. Read counts averaged approximately 3.5 million for samples of naive, central memory and regulatory T cells. Here immunoSEQ multiplex PCR was the method, and the copy in TCRdb shows in-frame clones only, minus some. The table shows 160,000 or so clones, with approximately 9% occurring only once.

This clonotype was obtained from a woman between 18 and 30 years old in good health. Sequenced sample: central memory CD4+ T cells from blood. The rearrangement links TRBV6-1 to TRBJ1-2, with D perhaps TRBD1 (5 bases). The CDR3 nucleotides read TGTGCCAGCAGTGAAGCCGGGGGAGGTATAATATTTGGCTACACCTTC. The encoded protein is CASSEAGGGIIFGYTF.